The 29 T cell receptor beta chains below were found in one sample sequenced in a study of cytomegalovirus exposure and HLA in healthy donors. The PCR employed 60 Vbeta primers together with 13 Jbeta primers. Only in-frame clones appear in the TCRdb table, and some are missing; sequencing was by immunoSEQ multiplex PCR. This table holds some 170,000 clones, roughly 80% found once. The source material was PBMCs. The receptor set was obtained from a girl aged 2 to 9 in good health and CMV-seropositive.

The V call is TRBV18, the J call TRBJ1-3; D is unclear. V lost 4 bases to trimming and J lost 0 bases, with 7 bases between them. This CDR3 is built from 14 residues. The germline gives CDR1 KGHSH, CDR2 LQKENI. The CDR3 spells CASSRDISGNTIYF. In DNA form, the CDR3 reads TGTGCCAGCTCACGAGACATCTCTGGAAACACCATATATTTT.

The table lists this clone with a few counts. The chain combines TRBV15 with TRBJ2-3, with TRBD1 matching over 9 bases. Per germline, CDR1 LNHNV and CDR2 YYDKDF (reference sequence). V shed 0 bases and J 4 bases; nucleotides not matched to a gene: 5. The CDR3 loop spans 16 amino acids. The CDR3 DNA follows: TGTGCCACCAGCAGAGAACCGGGACAGGGCCCAGATACGCAGTATTTT. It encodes CATSREPGQGPDTQYF.

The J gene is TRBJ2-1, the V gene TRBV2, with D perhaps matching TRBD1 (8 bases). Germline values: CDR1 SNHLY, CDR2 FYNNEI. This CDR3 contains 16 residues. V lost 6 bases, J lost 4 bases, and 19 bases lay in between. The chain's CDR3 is CASSQGAGELYNEQFF. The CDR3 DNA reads TGTGCCAGCAGCCAGGGGGCGGGAGAGCTATACAATGAGCAGTTCTTC.

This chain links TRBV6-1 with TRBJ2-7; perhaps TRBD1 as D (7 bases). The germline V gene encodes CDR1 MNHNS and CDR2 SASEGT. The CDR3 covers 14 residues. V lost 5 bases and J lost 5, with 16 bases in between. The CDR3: CASSLYRGGDEQYF. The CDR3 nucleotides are TGTGCCAGCAGTCTTTACAGGGGCGGGGACGAGCAGTACTTC.

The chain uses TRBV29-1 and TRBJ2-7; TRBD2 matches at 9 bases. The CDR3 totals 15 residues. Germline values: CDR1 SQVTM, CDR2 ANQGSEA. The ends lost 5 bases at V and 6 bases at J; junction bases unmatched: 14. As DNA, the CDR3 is TGCAGCGTTCCCACCGGGGGGAGCGGGAGGCGCGAGCAGTACTTC. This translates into CSVPTGGSGRREQYF.

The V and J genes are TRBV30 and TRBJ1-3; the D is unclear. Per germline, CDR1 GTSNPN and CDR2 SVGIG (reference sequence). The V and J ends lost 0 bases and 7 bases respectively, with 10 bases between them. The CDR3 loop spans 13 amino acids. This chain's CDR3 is CAWSVSGGNTIYF. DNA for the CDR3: TGTGCCTGGAGTGTTTCGGGAGGGAACACCATATATTTT.

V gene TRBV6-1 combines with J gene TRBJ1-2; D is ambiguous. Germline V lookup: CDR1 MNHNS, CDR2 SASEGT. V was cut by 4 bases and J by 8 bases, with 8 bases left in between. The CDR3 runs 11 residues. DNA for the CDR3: TGTGCCAGCAGTGTGGGAGCGGGCTACACCTTC. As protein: CASSVGAGYTF.

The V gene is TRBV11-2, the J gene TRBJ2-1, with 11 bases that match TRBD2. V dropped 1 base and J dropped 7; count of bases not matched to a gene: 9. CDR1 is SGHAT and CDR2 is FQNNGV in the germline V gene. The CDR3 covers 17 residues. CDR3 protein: CASSLGLAGGYRNEQFF. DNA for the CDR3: TGTGCCAGCAGCTTAGGTTTAGCGGGAGGGTATCGAAATGAGCAGTTCTTC.

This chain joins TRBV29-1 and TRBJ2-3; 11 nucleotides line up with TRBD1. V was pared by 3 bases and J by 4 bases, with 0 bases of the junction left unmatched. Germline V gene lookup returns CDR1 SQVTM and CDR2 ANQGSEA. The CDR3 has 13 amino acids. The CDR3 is CSVEGQGADTQYF. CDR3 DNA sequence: TGCAGCGTTGAGGGACAGGGGGCAGATACGCAGTATTTT.

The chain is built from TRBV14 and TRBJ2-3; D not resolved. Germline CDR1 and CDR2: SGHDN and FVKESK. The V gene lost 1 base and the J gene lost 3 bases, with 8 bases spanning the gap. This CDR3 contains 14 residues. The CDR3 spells CASSQVLGTDTQYF. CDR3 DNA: TGTGCCAGCAGCCAAGTGCTAGGAACAGATACGCAGTATTTT.

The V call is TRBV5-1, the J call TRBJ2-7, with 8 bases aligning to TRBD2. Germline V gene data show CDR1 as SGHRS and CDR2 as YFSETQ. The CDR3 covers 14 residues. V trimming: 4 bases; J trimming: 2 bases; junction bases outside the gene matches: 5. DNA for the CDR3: TGCGCCAGCAGCCTCACTAGCGGCGCCTACGAGCAGTACTTC. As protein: CASSLTSGAYEQYF.

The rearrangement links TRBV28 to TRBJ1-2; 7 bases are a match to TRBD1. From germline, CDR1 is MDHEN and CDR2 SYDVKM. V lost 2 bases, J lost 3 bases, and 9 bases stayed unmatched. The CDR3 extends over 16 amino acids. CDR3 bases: TGTGCCAGCAGTTTAGGGCGAGGGGGCGTAGACTATGGCTACACCTTC. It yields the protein CASSLGRGGVDYGYTF.

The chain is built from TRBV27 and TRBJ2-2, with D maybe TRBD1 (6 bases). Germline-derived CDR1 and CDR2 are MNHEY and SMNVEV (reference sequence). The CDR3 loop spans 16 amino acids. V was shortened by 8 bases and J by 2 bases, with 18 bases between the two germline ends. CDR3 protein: CASRLGGPLNTGELFF. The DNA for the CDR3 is TGTGCCAGCCGGCTAGGGGGACCTTTAAACACCGGGGAGCTGTTTTTT.

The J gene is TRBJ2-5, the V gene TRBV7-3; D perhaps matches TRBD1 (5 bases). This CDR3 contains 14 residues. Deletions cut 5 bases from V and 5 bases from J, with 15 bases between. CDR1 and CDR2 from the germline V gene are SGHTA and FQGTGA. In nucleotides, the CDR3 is TGTGCCAGCAGCCCACTTGGTGGGGCTGAGACCCAGTACTTC. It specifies CASSPLGGAETQYF.

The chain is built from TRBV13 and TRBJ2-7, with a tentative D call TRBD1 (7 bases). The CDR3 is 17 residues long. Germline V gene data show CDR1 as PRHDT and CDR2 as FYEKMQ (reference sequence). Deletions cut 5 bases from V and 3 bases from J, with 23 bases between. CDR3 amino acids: CASSDTGEVIPIYEQYF. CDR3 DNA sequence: TGTGCCAGCAGCGACACAGGGGAGGTCATACCGATCTACGAGCAGTACTTC. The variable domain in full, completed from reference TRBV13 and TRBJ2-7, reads AAGVIQSPRHLIKEKRETATLKCYPIPRHDTVYWYQQGPGQDPQFLISFYEKMQSDKGSIPDRFSAQQFSDYHSELNMSSLELGDSALYFCASSDTGEVIPIYEQYFGPGTRLTVT.

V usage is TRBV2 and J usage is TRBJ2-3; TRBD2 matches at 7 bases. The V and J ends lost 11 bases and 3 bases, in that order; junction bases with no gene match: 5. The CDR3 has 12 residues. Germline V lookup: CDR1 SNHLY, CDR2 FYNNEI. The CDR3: CAFGGRTDTQYF. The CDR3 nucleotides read TGTGCCTTTGGCGGGAGAACAGATACGCAGTATTTT. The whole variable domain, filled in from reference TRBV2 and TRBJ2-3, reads EPEVTQTPSHQVTQMGQEVILRCVPISNHLYFYWYRQILGQKVEFLVSFYNNEISEKSEIFDDQFSVERPDGSNFTLKIRSTKLEDSAMYFCAFGGRTDTQYFGPGTRLTVL.

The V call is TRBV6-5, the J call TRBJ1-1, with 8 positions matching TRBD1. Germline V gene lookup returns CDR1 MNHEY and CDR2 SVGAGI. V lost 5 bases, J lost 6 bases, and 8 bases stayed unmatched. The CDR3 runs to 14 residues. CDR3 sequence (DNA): TGTGCCAGCAGTCCACGGCCAGGGGGCGCTGAAGCTTTCTTT. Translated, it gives CASSPRPGGAEAFF.

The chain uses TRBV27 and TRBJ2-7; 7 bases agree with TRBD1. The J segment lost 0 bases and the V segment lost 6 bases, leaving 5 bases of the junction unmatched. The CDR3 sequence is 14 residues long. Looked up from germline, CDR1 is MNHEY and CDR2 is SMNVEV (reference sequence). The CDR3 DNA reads TGTGCCAGCAGCTTTAGACAGGGCTCCTACGAGCAGTACTTC. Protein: CASSFRQGSYEQYF.

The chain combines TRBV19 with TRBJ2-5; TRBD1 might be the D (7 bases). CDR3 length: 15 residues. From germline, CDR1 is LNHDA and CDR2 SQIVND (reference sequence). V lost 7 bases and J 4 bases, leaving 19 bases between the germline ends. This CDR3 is CASTPQPGGGETQYF. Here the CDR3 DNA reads TGTGCCAGTACTCCCCAGCCAGGGGGAGGAGAGACCCAGTACTTC.

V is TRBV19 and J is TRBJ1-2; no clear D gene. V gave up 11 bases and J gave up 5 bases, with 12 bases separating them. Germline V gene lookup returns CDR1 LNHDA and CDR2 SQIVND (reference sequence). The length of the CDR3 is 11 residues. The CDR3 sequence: CAGSSGYGYTF. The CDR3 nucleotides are TGTGCCGGATCCTCGGGGTATGGCTACACCTTC.

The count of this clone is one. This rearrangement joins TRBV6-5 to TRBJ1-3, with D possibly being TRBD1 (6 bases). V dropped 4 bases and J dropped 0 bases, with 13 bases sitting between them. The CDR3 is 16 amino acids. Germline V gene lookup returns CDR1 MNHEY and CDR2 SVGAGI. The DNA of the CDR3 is TGTGCCAGCAGTTTCTACAGAGGGGGCTCTGGAAACACCATATATTTT. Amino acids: CASSFYRGGSGNTIYF.

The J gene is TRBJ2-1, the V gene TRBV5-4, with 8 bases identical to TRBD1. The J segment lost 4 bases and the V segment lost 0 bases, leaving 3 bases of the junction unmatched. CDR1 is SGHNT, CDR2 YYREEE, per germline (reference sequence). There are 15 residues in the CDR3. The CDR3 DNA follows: TGTGCCAGCAGCTTGGTCAGGGGGCGGTACAATGAGCAGTTCTTC. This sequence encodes CASSLVRGRYNEQFF.

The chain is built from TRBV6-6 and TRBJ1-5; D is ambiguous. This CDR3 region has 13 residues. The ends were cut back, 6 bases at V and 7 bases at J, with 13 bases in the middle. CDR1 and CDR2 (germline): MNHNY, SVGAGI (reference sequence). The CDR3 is CASRTPGNQPQHF. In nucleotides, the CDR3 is TGTGCCAGCAGGACCCCGGGGAACCAGCCCCAGCATTTT.

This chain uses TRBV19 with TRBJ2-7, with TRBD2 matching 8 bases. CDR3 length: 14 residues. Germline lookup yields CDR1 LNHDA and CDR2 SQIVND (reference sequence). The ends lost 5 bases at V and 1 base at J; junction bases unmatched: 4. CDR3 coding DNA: TGTGCCAGTAGTGAGCGGGAGTTTTCCTACGAGCAGTACTTC. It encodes CASSEREFSYEQYF.

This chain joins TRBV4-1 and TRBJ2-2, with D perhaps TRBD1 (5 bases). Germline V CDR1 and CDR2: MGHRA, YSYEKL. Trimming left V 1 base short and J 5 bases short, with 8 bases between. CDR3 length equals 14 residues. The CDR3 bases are TGCGCCAGCAGCCAAGTAGGGGCTACCGGGGAGCTGTTTTTT. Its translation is CASSQVGATGELFF.

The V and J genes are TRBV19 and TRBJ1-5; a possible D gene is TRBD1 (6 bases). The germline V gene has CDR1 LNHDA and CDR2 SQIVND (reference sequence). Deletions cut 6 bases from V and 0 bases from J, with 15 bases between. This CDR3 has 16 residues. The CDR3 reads CASSPSGVYSNQPQHF. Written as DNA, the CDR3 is TGTGCCAGTAGCCCTTCAGGGGTTTATAGCAATCAGCCCCAGCATTTT.

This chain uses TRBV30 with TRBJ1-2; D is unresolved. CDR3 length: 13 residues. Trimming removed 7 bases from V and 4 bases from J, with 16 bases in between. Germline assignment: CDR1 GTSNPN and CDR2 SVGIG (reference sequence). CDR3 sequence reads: CASHSGRTYGYTF. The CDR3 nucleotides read TGTGCCTCCCACTCCGGGAGGACCTATGGCTACACCTTC.

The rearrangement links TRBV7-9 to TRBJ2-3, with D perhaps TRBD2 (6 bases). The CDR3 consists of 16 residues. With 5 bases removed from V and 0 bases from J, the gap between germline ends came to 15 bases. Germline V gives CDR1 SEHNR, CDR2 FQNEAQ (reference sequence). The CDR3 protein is CASSPGTRPSTDTQYF. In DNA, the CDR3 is TGTGCCAGCAGCCCCGGGACTCGGCCTAGCACAGATACGCAGTATTTT.

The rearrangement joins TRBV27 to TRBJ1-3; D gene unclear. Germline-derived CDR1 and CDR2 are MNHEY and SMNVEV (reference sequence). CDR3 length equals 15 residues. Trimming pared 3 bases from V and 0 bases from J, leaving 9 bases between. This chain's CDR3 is CASSFTRGSGNTIYF. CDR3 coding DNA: TGTGCCAGCAGTTTTACCCGGGGCTCTGGAAACACCATATATTTT.